This TCR beta chain stems from a study of blood T cell repertoires in COVID-19 (TCRdb year 2020). Regarding the study in general: Samples covering the acute and convalescent phases of COVID-19 were provided by collaborators in the United States, Italy and Spain. The prospective study material was composed of cDNA or gDNA derived from T cells, B-cell-depleted T cells, or PBMCs. Subjects who had been exposed to COVID-19, were actively infected with it, or had recovered from it provided the deeply sampled blood TCRbeta repertoires that made up the dataset. A freely available public database, intended as a resource for researchers studying the immune response to SARS-CoV-2, is where the repertoires were released. Samples came from the ongoing ImmuneRACE study (first 160 participants) plus 1,254 subjects from 6 global collaborators. A de-identified subject ID, COVID-19 status, age in years and sex were almost always included in the sample metadata. HLA class I and class II types, where available, came from metadata supplied by the sample provider rather than from assay-based typing.

Collaborating institutions collected whole blood in K2EDTA tubes following their own protocols. For TCRbeta analysis, collaborator samples were shipped as frozen whole blood, as isolated PBMCs, or as DNA extracted from either sample type. The paper as a whole reports these results and caveats: How much clinical and demographic metadata was included differed by source and by participant, and the metadata was provided uncurated.

Points on this clone: No antigen is known for it. Nothing much larger sits one base from this clone, and base qualities are not available.

Per the germline V gene, SGHTA is the CDR1 and FQGTGA is the CDR2. The CDR3, cysteine through phenylalanine, is 16 amino acids long. The kept DNA is CDR3 alone, 48 bases in frame from the first base. V drops 8 bases and J drops 2 bases, leaving 21 bases in between. The immunoSEQ Assay, a bias-controlled multiplex PCR, was used to amplify TCRbeta CDR3 regions from genomic DNA. Under the source paper's analysis protocol: Within the assay, amplification of reference gene primers was used to estimate how many nucleated cells each sample contained. Sequence reads were collapsed and filtered to measure the absolute abundance of every unique TCRbeta CDR3 rearrangement. For each sample, productive Simpson clonality was calculated as the square root of Simpson's diversity index across productive rearrangements. This immuneACCESS table, as held by TCRdb, lists in-frame sequences with V and J called but not all clones. Of the missing ones, under half trace to an unresolved V gene in checked studies; the others have no known cause. Clone size and V and J calls were adopted from that table, with D and trimming inferred from the DNA. The sample table shows about 260,000 clones, and approximately 86% are seen once. The ten largest clones take up about 8.7% of the sample.

The chain joins TRBV7-3 to TRBJ1-1; the D gene is possibly TRBD1, with 6 bases matching. The sample taken for sequencing was peripheral blood. The TCR sequence derives from a man between 40 and 49 years old with active or convalescent COVID-19. The DNA is as follows: TGTGCCAGCTCATTGGGACACTCCTATCCCAACACTGAAGCTTTCTTT. Its protein product is CASSLGHSYPNTEAFF.